Many counts were recorded for the clone carrying this T cell receptor beta chain. Its antigen is undetermined. The time point here: persistent/refractory GD, antithyroid drugs over 5 years with positive TRAb. The TCR library was prepared using RNA isolated from PBMCs. Diagnoses of Graves' disease were made by American Thyroid Association guidelines. V dropped 5 bases and J dropped 4; count of bases not matched to a gene: 8. The CDR3 has 15 amino acids. Germline assignment: CDR1 MDHEN and CDR2 SYDVKM. The data belong to a study of regulatory T cells in long-lasting Graves disease. Study findings and constraints: Few sampled subjects may have lowered accuracy.

Relying on iRepertoire HTBI primers and Arm-PCR of CDR3 regions, the team built TCR beta libraries. TCRdb re-called the multiplex PCR reads with MiXCR, one entry per CDR3 protein. The sample holds about 660,000 distinct CDR3 sequences; 25% to 30% are singletons and the top ten take under 55%. The J gene is TRBJ2-5, the V gene TRBV28, with 9 bases that match TRBD1. This material consisted of peripheral blood mononuclear cells (PBMCs), taken when the disease was refractory, from a patient treated with antithyroid drugs. This receptor was obtained from a female donor with Graves disease. CDR3 in amino acids: CASSVSYRGLETQYF. CDR3 coding DNA: TGTGCCAGCAGTGTCTCGTACAGGGGGCTAGAGACCCAGTACTTC. The full variable domain, rest sourced from reference TRBV28 and TRBJ2-5, is DVKVTQSSRYLVKRTGEKVFLECVQDMDHENMFWYRQDPGLGLRLIYFSYDVKMKEKGDIPEGYSVSREKKERFSLILESASTNQTSMYLCASSVSYRGLETQYFGPGTRLLVL.